This TCR beta chain was captured in a study of blood T cell repertoires in COVID-19. Study summary: Sites across the United States, Italy and Spain contributed samples from acute and convalescent COVID-19.

This CDR3 region has 13 residues. Germline V gene lookup returns CDR1 GTSNPN and CDR2 SVGIG (reference sequence). The ends were cut back, 3 bases at V and 10 bases at J, with 18 bases in the middle. Clones were read by immunoSEQ multiplex PCR, and TCRdb kept only the in-frame ones, dropping some. The sample lists under 40,000 clones; around 85% were seen once. Material: peripheral blood. The sequence was obtained from a human donor with acute or convalescent COVID-19. The donor label of this sample is uncertain. This rearrangement joins TRBV30 to TRBJ1-1; maybe TRBD1 (5 bases). CDR3 sequence reads: CAWRRQGGGGAFF. Written as DNA, the CDR3 is TGTGCCTGGAGAAGGCAGGGTGGCGGCGGAGCTTTCTTT.